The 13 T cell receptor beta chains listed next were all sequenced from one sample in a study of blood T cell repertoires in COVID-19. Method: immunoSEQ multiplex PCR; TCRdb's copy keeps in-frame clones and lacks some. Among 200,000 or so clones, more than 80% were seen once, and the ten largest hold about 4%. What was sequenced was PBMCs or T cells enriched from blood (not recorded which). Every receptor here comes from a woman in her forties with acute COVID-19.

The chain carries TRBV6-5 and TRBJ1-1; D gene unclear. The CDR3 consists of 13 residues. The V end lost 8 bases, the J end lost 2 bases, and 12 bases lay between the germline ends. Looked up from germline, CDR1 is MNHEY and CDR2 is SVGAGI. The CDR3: CASSQTQNTEAFF. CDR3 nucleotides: TGTGCCAGCTCCCAGACACAAAACACTGAAGCTTTCTTT.

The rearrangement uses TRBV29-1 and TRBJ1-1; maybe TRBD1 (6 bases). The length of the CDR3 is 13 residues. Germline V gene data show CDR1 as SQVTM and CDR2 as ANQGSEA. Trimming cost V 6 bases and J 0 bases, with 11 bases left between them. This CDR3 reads CSVQGTMNTEAFF. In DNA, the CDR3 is TGCAGCGTACAGGGAACTATGAACACTGAAGCTTTCTTT.

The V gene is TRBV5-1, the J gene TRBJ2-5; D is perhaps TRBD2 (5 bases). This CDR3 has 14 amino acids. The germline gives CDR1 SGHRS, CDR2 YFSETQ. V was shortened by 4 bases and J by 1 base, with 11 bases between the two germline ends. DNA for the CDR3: TGCGCCAGCAGCCCGGACTTGTCCCAAGAGACCCAGTACTTC. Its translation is CASSPDLSQETQYF.

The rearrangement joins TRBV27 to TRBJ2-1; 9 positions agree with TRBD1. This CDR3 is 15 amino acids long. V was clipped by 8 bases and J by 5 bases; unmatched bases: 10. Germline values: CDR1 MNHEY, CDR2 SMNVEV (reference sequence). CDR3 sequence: CASGDRALVNNEQFF. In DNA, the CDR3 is TGTGCCAGCGGGGACAGGGCGCTGGTAAACAATGAGCAGTTCTTC.

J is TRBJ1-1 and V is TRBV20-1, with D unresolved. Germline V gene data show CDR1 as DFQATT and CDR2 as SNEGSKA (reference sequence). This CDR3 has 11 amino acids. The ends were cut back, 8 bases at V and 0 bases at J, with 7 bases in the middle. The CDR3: CSTIMNTEAFF. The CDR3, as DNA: TGCAGTACAATCATGAACACTGAAGCTTTCTTT.

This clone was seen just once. The CDR3 DNA sequence: TGTGCCAGCAGCCAAGGTACAGGGATATACGAGCAGTACTTC. Translation: CASSQGTGIYEQYF. The V and J genes are TRBV3-1 (or the pseudogene TRBV3-2) and TRBJ2-7; maybe TRBD1 (6 bases). The CDR3 loop spans 14 amino acids. The germline V gene has CDR1 LGHDT and CDR2 YNNKEL (reference sequence). Trimming took off 1 base at V and 4 bases at J, with 11 bases between the two ends.

The CDR3 loop reads CASSIGGLKEETQYF. The DNA for the CDR3 is TGTGCCAGTAGTATTGGCGGACTGAAGGAGGAGACCCAGTACTTC. The V and J genes are TRBV19 and TRBJ2-5; D might be TRBD2 (5 bases). The CDR3 consists of 15 residues. The germline gives CDR1 LNHDA, CDR2 SQIVND (reference sequence). V was trimmed by 3 bases and J by 5 bases, leaving 16 bases between them.

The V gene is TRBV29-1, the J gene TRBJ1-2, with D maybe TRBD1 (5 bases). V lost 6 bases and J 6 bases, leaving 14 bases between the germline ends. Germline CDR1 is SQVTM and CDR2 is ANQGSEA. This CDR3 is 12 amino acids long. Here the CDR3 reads CSVQGTSHGYTF. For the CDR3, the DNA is TGCAGCGTCCAGGGAACGTCGCATGGCTACACCTTC.

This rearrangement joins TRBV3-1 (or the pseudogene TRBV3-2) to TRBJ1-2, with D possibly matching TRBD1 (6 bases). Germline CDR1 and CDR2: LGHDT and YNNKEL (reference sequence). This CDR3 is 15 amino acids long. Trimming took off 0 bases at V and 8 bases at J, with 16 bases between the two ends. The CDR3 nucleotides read TGTGCCAGCAGCCAAGATTCGGCAGGGGTTGGAGGCTACACCTTC. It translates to CASSQDSAGVGGYTF.

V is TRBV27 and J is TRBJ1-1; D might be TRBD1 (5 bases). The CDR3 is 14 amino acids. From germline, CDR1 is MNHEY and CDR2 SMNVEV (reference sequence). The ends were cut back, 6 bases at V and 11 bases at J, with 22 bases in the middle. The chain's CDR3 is CASSELPGPAGAFF. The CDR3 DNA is TGTGCCAGCAGCGAGTTACCGGGGCCCGCGGGGGCTTTCTTT.

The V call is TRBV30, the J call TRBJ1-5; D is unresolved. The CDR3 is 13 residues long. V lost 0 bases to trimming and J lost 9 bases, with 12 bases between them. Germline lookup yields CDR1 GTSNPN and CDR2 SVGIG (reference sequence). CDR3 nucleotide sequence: TGTGCCTGGAGTGTAAATGAGGCTTCGCCCCAGCATTTT. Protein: CAWSVNEASPQHF.

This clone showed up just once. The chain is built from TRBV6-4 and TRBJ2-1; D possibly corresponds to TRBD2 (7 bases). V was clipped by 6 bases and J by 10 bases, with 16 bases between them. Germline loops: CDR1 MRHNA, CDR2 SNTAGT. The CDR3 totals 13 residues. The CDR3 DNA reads TGTGCCAGCAGCCTCAACGGGGGGCAAGAGCAGTTCTTC. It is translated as CASSLNGGQEQFF.

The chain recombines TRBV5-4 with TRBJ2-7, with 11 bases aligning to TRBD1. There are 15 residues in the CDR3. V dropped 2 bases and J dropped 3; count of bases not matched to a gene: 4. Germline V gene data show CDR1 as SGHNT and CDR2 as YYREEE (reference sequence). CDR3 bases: TGTGCCAGCAGCTTTATGGACAGGGGGCTCTACGAGCAGTACTTC. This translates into CASSFMDRGLYEQYF.